This entry lists 14 T cell receptor beta chains sequenced from one sample in a study of blood T cell repertoires in COVID-19. Using immunoSEQ multiplex PCR, the repertoire was profiled, and TCRdb retains in-frame clones only, with some absent. The sample has more than 95,000 clones; about four fifths are singletons. The sequencing sample was made of peripheral blood. These receptors were taken from a man older than 75 with active or convalescent COVID-19.

The chain employs TRBV14 and TRBJ2-7; TRBD1 agrees at 8 bases. The germline V gene encodes CDR1 SGHDN and CDR2 FVKESK. CDR3 length equals 14 residues. With V trimmed by 7 bases and J by 2 bases, 7 bases remained unmatched. CDR3 sequence (DNA): TGTGCCAGCACCCTGACAGGGGACACCTACGAGCAGTACTTC. This translates into CASTLTGDTYEQYF.

The chain carries TRBV6-2 or TRBV6-3 and TRBJ2-7; the D is unclear. Looked up from germline, CDR1 is MNHEY and CDR2 is SVGEGT. Deletions cut 0 bases from V and 3 bases from J, with 12 bases between. CDR3 size: 15 residues. The CDR3 DNA reads TGTGCCAGCAGTTACTCGGTGGCAGGAAACTACGAGCAGTACTTC. It encodes CASSYSVAGNYEQYF.

This chain connects TRBV19 to TRBJ1-2, with 7 nucleotides matching TRBD1. Germline CDR1 reads LNHDA; CDR2 reads SQIVND (reference sequence). The CDR3 has 14 amino acids. J was trimmed by 4 bases and V by 2 bases; bases with no gene match: 4. DNA for the CDR3: TGTGCCAGTAGTATATCCGGGACAGCCTATGGCTACACCTTC. This encodes CASSISGTAYGYTF.

V usage is TRBV3-1 (or the pseudogene TRBV3-2) and J usage is TRBJ1-5, with D tentatively TRBD1 (5 bases). V lost 6 bases and J lost 6, with 24 bases in between. This CDR3 has 17 residues. Per the germline V gene, CDR1 is LGHDT and CDR2 is YNNKEL (reference sequence). Here the CDR3 reads CASRHRCTGLCCQPQHF. CDR3 sequence (DNA): TGTGCCAGCAGACACAGGTGTACTGGTTTATGCTGTCAGCCCCAGCATTTT.

The chain carries TRBV18 and TRBJ2-1; tentative D call: TRBD1 (5 bases). The CDR3 has 15 amino acids. The V gene's germline CDR1 is KGHSH and CDR2 LQKENI. V shed 4 bases and J shed 0 bases, with 10 bases lying between them. The CDR3 is CASSLQGSSYNEQFF. The CDR3 nucleotides are TGTGCCAGCTCACTCCAGGGTTCCTCCTACAATGAGCAGTTCTTC.

This chain joins TRBV4-1 and TRBJ1-2; D possibly corresponds to TRBD1 (6 bases). Germline CDR1 MGHRA, CDR2 YSYEKL. V lost 3 bases and J lost 3, with 14 bases in between. This CDR3 has 15 amino acids. The CDR3 DNA sequence: TGCGCCAGCAGCCAGGCCGACGCAGGGGACTATGGCTACACCTTC. Translation: CASSQADAGDYGYTF.

The rearrangement uses TRBV6-2 or TRBV6-3 and TRBJ1-1; no clear D gene. The CDR3 has 15 residues. Germline V CDR1 and CDR2: MNHEY, SVGEGT. V lost 6 bases and J lost 3, with 17 bases in between. For the CDR3, the DNA is TGTGCCAGCAGCCCAATACTAGTCTCGGACACTGAAGCTTTCTTT. It is translated as CASSPILVSDTEAFF.

This chain joins TRBV30 and TRBJ2-7; TRBD2 might be the D (6 bases). The CDR3 loop spans 12 amino acids. CDR1 and CDR2 (germline): GTSNPN, SVGIG (reference sequence). V was shortened by 3 bases and J by 2 bases, with 8 bases between the two germline ends. The CDR3 region has the DNA TGTGCCTGGAGGGGGGGTCCCTACGAGCAGTACTTC. Protein product: CAWRGGPYEQYF.

The V and J genes are TRBV27 and TRBJ1-6; 9 bases are a match to TRBD1. With V trimmed by 2 bases and J by 7 bases, 0 bases remained unmatched. The germline V gene encodes CDR1 MNHEY and CDR2 SMNVEV (reference sequence). The CDR3 length is 14 residues. CDR3 residues: CASSLGQGNSPLHF. As DNA, the CDR3 is TGTGCCAGCAGTTTAGGACAGGGGAATTCACCCCTCCACTTT.

The chain recombines TRBV7-9 with TRBJ1-2; 11 bases are shared with TRBD1. The V and J ends lost 5 bases and 5 bases, in that order; junction bases with no gene match: 10. Germline V gene lookup returns CDR1 SEHNR and CDR2 FQNEAQ (reference sequence). This CDR3 contains 16 residues. CDR3 DNA sequence: TGTGCCAGCAGCAACATCCGGGACAGGGGGTGGTATGGCTACACCTTC. Protein sequence: CASSNIRDRGWYGYTF.

The chain has TRBV30 and TRBJ1-6; D is possibly TRBD1 (5 bases). Trimming removed 3 bases from V and 7 bases from J, with 10 bases in between. The CDR3 has 13 residues. Germline CDR1 GTSNPN, CDR2 SVGIG (reference sequence). The CDR3 protein is CAWSARGNSPLHF. The CDR3 DNA follows: TGTGCCTGGAGCGCAAGGGGAAATTCACCCCTCCACTTT.

The chain carries TRBV29-1 and TRBJ1-1; 7 bases are shared with TRBD1. The CDR3 length is 14 residues. CDR1 and CDR2 (germline): SQVTM, ANQGSEA. Losses at the gene ends were 6 bases for V and 5 bases for J; bases not matched to a gene: 12. The CDR3, as DNA: TGCAGCGTGGCCCGAGGGACAGACCCAACTGAAGCTTTCTTT. Its protein product is CSVARGTDPTEAFF.

V is TRBV4-3 and J is TRBJ1-5; 7 bases map to TRBD1. The CDR3 is 14 residues long. The ends lost 0 bases at V and 7 bases at J; junction bases unmatched: 3. CDR1 and CDR2 (germline): LGHNA, YSLEER. CDR3 residues: CASSQETGEQPQHF. Written as DNA, the CDR3 is TGCGCCAGCAGCCAAGAAACAGGGGAACAGCCCCAGCATTTT.

The genes are TRBV7-9 and TRBJ1-2; 9 bases are a match to TRBD1. CDR3 length equals 14 residues. With V trimmed by 5 bases and J by 8 bases, 9 bases remained unmatched. Germline CDR1 is SEHNR and CDR2 is FQNEAQ (reference sequence). CDR3 amino acids: CASSPGTGRNGYTF. CDR3 in DNA: TGTGCCAGCAGCCCGGGGACAGGGAGGAACGGCTACACCTTC.